The present T cell receptor beta chain was sequenced within a study of blood T cell repertoires in COVID-19. This clone was found a few times. Some clones are missing from TCRdb's copy, which holds only in-frame ones; the method was immunoSEQ multiplex PCR. This repertoire shows approximately 110,000 clones, about 87% found once; its top ten account for about 6.6%. This clonotype was obtained from a woman between 45 and 60 years old with acute or convalescent COVID-19. The sequencing input was peripheral blood.

Written as DNA, the CDR3 is TGTGCCATCAGTGAGACCCAGTCTCGCGAAGCTTTCTTT. This encodes CAISETQSREAFF. This chain joins TRBV10-3 and TRBJ1-1; D gene ambiguous. V was clipped by 2 bases and J by 8 bases, with 12 bases between them. This CDR3 has 13 residues. Per germline, CDR1 ENHRY and CDR2 SYGVKD.